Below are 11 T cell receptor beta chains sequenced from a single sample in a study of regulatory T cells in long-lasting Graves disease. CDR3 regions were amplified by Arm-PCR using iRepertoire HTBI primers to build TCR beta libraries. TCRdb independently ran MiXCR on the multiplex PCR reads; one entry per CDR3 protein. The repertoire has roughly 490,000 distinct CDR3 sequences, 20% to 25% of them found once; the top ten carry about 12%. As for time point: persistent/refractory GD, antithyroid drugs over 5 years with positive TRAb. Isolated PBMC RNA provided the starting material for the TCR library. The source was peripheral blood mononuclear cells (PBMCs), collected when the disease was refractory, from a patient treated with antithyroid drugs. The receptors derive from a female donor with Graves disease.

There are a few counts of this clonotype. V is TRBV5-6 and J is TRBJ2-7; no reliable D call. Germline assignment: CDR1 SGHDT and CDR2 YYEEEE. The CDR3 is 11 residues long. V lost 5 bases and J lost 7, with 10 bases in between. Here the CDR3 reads CASRRSGEQYF. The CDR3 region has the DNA TGTGCCAGCAGACGATCGGGTGAGCAGTACTTC.

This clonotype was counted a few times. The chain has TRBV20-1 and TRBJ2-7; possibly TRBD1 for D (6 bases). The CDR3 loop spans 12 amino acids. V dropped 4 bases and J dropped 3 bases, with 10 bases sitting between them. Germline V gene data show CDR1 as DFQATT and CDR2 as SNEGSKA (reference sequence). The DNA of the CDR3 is TGCAGTGCTACCGGGACAAACTACGAGCAGTACTTC. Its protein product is CSATGTNYEQYF.

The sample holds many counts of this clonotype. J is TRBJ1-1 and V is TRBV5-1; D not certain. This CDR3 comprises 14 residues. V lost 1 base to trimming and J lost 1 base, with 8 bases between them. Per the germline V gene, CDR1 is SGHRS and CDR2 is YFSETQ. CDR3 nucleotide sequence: TGCGCCAGCAGCTTGACGAGGTCGAACACTGAAGCTTTCTTT. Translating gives CASSLTRSNTEAFF.

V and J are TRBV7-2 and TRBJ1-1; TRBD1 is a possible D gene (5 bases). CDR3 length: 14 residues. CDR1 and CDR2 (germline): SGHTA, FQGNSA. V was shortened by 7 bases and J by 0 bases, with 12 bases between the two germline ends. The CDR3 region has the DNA TGTGCCAGCAACCTGGGGACCGTGAACACTGAAGCTTTCTTT. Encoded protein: CASNLGTVNTEAFF.

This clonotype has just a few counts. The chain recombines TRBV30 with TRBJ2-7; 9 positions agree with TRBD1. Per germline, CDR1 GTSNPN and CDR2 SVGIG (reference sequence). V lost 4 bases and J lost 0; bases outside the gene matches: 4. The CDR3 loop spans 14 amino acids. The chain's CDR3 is CAWIRGQGSYEQYF. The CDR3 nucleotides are TGTGCCTGGATCAGGGGACAGGGCTCCTACGAGCAGTACTTC.

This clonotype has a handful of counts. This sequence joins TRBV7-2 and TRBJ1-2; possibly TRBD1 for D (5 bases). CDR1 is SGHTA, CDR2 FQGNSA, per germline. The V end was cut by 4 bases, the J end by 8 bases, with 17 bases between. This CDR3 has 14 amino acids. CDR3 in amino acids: CASSSGGGAGGYTF. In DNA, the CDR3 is TGTGCCAGCAGCTCGGGGGGAGGGGCTGGGGGCTACACCTTC.

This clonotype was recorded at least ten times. The CDR3 bases are TGTGCCAGCAGTCCTGTGGGAATGAACACTGAAGCTTTCTTT. The encoded protein is CASSPVGMNTEAFF. This rearrangement joins TRBV12-3 or TRBV12-4 to TRBJ1-1; no clear D gene. V lost 5 bases to trimming and J lost 0 bases, with 10 bases between them. The CDR3 consists of 14 residues.

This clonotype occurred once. The CDR3 bases are TGTGCCACCAGCAGCGACCGGGACAGGGTGGGCGGCTACACCTTC. This sequence encodes CATSSDRDRVGGYTF. V is TRBV15 and J is TRBJ1-2; TRBD1 aligns across 9 bases. Germline lookup yields CDR1 LNHNV and CDR2 YYDKDF (reference sequence). There are 15 residues in the CDR3. The trim removed 3 bases at V and 8 bases at J, leaving 10 bases unmatched.

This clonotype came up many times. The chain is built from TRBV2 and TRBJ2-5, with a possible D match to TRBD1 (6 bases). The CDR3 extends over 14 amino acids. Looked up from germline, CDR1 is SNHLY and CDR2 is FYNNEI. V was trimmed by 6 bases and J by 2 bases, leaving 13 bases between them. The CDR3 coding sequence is TGTGCCAGCAGCCTTGGGACACTTCAAGAGACCCAGTACTTC. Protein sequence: CASSLGTLQETQYF.

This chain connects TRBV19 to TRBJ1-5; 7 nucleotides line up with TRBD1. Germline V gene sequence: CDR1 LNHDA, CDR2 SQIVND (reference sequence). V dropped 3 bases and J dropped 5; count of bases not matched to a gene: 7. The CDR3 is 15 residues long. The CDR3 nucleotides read TGTGCCAGTAGTATCCCGACAGGGACTCATCAGCCCCAGCATTTT. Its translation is CASSIPTGTHQPQHF.

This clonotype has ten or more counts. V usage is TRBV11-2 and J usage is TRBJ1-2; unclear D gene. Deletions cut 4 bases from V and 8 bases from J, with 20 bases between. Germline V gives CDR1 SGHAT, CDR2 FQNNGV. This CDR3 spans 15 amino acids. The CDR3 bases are TGTGCCAGCAGCTCAGTGATAGGCCCTAAAACGGGCTACACCTTC. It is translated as CASSSVIGPKTGYTF.